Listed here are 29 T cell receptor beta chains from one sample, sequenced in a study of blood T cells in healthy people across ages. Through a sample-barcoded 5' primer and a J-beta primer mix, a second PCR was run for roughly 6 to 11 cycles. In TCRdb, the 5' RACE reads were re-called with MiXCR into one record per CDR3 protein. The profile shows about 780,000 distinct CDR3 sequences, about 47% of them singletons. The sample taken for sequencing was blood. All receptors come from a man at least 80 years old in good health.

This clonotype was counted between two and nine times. The CDR3 protein is CAISEDQVLFSYEQYF. As DNA, the CDR3 is TGTGCCATCAGTGAGGACCAGGTCCTCTTCTCCTACGAGCAGTACTTC. The chain is built from TRBV10-3 and TRBJ2-7; D is unclear. Trimming took 2 bases from V and 0 from J, leaving 14 bases between them. The length of the CDR3 is 16 residues. The V gene's germline CDR1 is ENHRY and CDR2 SYGVKD.

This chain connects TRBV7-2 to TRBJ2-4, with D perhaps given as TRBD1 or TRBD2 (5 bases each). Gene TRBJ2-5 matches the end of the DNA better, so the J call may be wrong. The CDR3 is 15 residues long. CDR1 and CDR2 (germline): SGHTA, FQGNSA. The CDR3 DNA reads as TGTGCCAGCAGCTCCACCGGGACGGCGGTGGAGACCCAGTACTTC. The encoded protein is CASSSTGTAVETQYF.

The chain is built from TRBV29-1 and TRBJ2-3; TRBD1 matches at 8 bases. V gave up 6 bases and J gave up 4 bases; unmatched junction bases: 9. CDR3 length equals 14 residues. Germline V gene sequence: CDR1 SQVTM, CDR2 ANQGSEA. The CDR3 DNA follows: TGCAGCGTCCGGACAGGGACGAGGGCAGATACGCAGTATTTT. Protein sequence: CSVRTGTRADTQYF.

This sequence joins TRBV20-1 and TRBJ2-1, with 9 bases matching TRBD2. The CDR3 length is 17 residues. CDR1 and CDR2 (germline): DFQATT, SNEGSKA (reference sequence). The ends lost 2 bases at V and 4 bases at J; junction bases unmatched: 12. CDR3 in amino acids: CSARKNHLAGRYNEQFF. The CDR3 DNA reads TGCAGTGCTAGAAAAAACCATCTAGCGGGGCGATACAATGAGCAGTTCTTC.

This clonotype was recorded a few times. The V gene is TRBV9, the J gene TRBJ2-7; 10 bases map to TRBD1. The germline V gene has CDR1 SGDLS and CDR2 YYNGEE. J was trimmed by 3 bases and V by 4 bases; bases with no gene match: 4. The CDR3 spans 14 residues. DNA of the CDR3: TGTGCCAGCAGCCCTCGGGACAGGGGCTACGAGCAGTACTTC. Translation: CASSPRDRGYEQYF. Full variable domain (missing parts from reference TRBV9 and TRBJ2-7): DSGVTQTPKHLITATGQRVTLRCSPRSGDLSVYWYQQSLDQGLQFLIQYYNGEERAKGNILERFSAQQFPDLHSELNLSSLELGDSALYFCASSPRDRGYEQYFGPGTRLTVT.

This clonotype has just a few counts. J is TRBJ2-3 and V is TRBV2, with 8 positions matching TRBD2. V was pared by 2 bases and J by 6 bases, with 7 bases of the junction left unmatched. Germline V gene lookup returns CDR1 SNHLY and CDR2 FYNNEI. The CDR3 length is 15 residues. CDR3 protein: CASSERGGLSDTQYF. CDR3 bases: TGTGCCAGCAGTGAACGGGGGGGGTTATCGGATACGCAGTATTTT. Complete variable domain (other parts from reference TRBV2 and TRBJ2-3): EPEVTQTPSHQVTQMGQEVILRCVPISNHLYFYWYRQILGQKVEFLVSFYNNEISEKSEIFDDQFSVERPDGSNFTLKIRSTKLEDSAMYFCASSERGGLSDTQYFGPGTRLTVL.

The chain's CDR3 is CSARTSGSPETQYF. CDR3 DNA sequence: TGCAGCGCCAGGACTAGCGGGAGCCCAGAGACCCAGTACTTC. The gene calls are TRBV29-1 and TRBJ2-5; 13 bases are shared with TRBD2. This CDR3 comprises 14 residues. Unmatched junction bases numbered 6, after V lost 7 bases and J lost 4 bases. The V gene's germline CDR1 is SQVTM and CDR2 ANQGSEA.

The CDR3 nucleotides are TGTGCCAGCAGCGTAGATTTTCGGCCAGGGCCCTACAATGAGCAGTTCTTC. It translates to CASSVDFRPGPYNEQFF. The J gene is TRBJ2-1, the V gene TRBV9; tentatively, D is TRBD1 (5 bases). Germline CDR1 SGDLS, CDR2 YYNGEE. The CDR3 contains 17 residues. Trimming took 0 bases from V and 2 from J, leaving 15 bases between them.

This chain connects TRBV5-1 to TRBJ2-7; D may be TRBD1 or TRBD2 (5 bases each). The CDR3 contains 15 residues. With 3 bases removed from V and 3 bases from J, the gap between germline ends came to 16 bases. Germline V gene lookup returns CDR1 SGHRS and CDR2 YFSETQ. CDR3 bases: TGCGCCAGCAGCTATACCGGGACGGTCAGCTACGAGCAGTACTTC. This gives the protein CASSYTGTVSYEQYF.

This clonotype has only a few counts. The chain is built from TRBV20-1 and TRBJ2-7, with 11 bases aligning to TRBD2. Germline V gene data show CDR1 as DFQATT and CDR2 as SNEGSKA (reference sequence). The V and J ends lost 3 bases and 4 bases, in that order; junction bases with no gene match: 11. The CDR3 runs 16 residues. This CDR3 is CSARPLTSGIFYEQYF. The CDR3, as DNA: TGCAGTGCTAGGCCTCTGACTAGCGGGATTTTTTACGAGCAGTACTTC.

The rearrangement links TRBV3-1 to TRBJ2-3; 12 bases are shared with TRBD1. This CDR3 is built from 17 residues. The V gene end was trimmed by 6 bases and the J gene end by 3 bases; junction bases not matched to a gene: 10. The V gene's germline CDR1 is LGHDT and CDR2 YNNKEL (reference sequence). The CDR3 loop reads CASSGHGDRGQTDTQYF. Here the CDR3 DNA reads TGTGCCAGCAGTGGACATGGGGACAGGGGGCAGACAGATACGCAGTATTTT.

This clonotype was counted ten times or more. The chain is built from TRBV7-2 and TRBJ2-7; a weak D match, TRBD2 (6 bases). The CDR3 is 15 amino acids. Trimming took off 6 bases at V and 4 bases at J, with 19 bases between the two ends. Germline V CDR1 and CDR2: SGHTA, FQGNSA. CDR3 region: CASSKPGTAKYEQYF. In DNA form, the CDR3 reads TGTGCCAGCAGTAAACCCGGGACTGCGAAATACGAGCAGTACTTC.

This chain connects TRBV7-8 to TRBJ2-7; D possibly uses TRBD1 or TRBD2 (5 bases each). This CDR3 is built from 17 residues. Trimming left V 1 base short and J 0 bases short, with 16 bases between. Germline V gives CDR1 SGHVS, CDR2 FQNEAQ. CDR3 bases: TGTGCCAGCAGCTTAGGGGGACGGACAATAAGCTCCTACGAGCAGTACTTC. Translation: CASSLGGRTISSYEQYF.

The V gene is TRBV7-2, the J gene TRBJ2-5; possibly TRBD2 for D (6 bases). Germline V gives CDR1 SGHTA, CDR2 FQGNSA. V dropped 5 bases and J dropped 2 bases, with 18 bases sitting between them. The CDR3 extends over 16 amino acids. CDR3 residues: CASSQAGRRGQETQYF. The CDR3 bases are TGTGCCAGCAGCCAAGCCGGGCGCCGGGGGCAAGAGACCCAGTACTTC.

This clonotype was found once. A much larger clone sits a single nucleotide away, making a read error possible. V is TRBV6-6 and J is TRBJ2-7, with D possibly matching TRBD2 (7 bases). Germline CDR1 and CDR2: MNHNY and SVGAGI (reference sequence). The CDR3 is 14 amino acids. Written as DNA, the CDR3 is TGTGTCAGCAGCGGGGACATTTTCTCCTACGAGCAGTACTTC. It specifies CVSSGDIFSYEQYF.

This CDR3 is CSGYRDRGLSTDTQYF. The CDR3 nucleotides read TGCAGCGGATACCGGGACAGGGGACTTAGCACAGATACGCAGTATTTT. The V call is TRBV29-1, the J call TRBJ2-3; 10 nucleotides align to TRBD1. Trimming took 7 bases from V and 0 from J; bases not matched to a gene: 10. This CDR3 region has 16 residues. CDR1 and CDR2 (germline): SQVTM, ANQGSEA.

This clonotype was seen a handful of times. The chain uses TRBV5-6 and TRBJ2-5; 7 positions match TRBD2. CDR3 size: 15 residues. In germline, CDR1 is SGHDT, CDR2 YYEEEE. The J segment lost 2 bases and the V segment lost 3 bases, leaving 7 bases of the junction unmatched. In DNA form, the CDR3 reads TGTGCCAGCAGCTGGGGGGGGACCAATCAAGAGACCCAGTACTTC. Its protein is CASSWGGTNQETQYF. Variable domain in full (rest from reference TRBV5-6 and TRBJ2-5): DAGVTQSPTHLIKTRGQQVTLRCSPKSGHDTVSWYQQALGQGPQFIFQYYEEEERQRGNFPDRFSGHQFPNYSSELNVNALLLGDSALYLCASSWGGTNQETQYFGPGTRLLVL.

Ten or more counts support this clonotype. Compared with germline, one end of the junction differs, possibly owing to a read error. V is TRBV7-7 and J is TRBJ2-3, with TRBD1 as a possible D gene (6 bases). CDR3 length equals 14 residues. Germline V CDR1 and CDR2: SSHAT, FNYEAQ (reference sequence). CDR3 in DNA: TGTGCTAGCAGCACCCGACAGGGCACAGATACGCAGTATTTT. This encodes CASSTRQGTDTQYF.

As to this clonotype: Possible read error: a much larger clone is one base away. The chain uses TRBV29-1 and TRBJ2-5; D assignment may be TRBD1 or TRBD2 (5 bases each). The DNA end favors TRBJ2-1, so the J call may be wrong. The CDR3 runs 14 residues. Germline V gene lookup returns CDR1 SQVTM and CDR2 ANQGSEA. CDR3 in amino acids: CSVGDPGDQETQFF. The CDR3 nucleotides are TGCAGCGTTGGGGACCCGGGCGACCAAGAGACCCAGTTCTTC.

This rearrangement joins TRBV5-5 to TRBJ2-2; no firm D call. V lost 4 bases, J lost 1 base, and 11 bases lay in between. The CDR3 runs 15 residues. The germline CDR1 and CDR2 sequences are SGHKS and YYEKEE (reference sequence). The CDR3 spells CASSLMRGNTGELFF. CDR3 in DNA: TGTGCCAGCAGCCTGATGAGAGGGAACACCGGGGAGCTGTTTTTT.

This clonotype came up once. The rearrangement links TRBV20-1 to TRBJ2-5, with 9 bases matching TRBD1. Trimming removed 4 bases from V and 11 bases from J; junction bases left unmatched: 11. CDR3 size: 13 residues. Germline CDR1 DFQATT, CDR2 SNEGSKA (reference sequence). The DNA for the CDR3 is TGCAGTGCTACGGGACAGGGCCATGGAGAGCAGTACTTC. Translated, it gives CSATGQGHGEQYF.

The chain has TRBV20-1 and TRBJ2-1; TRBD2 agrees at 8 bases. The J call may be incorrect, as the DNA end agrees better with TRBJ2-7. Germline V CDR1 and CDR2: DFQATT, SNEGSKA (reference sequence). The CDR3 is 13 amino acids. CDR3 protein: CSAQRGSYNEQYF. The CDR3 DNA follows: TGCAGTGCTCAGCGGGGGTCCTACAATGAGCAGTACTTC.

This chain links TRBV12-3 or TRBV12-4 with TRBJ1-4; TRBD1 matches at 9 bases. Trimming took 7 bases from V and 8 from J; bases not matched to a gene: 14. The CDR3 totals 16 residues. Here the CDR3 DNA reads TGTGCCAGCACTAACCTACGACAGGGGGGGGAAGAAAAACTGTTTTTT. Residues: CASTNLRQGGEEKLFF.

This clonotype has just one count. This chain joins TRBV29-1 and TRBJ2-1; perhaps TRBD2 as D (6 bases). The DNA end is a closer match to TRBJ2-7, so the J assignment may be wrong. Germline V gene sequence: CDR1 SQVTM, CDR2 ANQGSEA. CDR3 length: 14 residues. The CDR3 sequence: CSETLALAYNEQYF. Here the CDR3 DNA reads TGCAGCGAAACTCTAGCGCTCGCCTACAATGAGCAGTACTTC.

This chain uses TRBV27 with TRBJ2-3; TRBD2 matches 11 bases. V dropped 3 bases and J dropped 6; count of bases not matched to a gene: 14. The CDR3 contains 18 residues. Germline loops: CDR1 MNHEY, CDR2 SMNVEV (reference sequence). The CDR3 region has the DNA TGTGCCAGCAGTTTGCTACGCGGGACTAGCGGAGTGGGGGATACGCAGTATTTT. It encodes CASSLLRGTSGVGDTQYF.

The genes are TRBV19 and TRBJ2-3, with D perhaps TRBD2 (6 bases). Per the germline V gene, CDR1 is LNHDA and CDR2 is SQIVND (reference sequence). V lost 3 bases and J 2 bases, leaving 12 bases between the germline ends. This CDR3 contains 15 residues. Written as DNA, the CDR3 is TGTGCCAGTAGTATCTCGGCGGGAACCACAGATACGCAGTATTTT. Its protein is CASSISAGTTDTQYF.

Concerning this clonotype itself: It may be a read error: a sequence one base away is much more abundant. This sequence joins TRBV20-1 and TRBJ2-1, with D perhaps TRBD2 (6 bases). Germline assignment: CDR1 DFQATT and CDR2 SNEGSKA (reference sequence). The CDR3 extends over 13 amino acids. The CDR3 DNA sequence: TGCAGTGGAGTGGGGGAGGCCTACAGTGAGCAGTTCTTC. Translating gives CSGVGEAYSEQFF.

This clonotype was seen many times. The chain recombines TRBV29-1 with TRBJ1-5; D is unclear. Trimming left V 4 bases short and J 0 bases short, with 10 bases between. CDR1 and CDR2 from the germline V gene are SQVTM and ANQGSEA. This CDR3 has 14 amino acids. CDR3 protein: CSVAYGNSNQPQHF. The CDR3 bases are TGCAGCGTTGCCTACGGTAATAGCAATCAGCCCCAGCATTTT.

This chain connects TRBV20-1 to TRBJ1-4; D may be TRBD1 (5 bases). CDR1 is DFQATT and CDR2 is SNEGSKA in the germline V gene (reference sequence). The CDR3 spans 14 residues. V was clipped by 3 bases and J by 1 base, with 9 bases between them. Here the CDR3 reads CSARVTVTNEKLFF. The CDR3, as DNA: TGCAGTGCTAGGGTGACAGTAACTAATGAAAAACTGTTTTTT.